The sequence of this T cell receptor beta chain was determined in a study of technical replicates of blood from a few donors. Sequenced by immunoSEQ multiplex PCR; TCRdb stores in-frame clones only, minus some. The sample lists just over 80,000 clones, about 96% occurring once. Trimming shortened V by 3 bases and J by 0 bases, and 9 bases separated the two germline ends. The CDR3 loop spans 16 amino acids. Germline CDR1 is MDHEN and CDR2 is SYDVKM. This chain connects TRBV28 to TRBJ2-6; no clear D gene. The sequencing sample was made of T cells isolated from PBMCs. This receptor was identified in a human donor in good health. The CDR3 loop is CASSFLPGSGANVLTF. As DNA, the CDR3 is TGTGCCAGCAGTTTTCTGCCGGGCTCTGGGGCCAACGTCCTGACTTTC.